This TCR beta chain was sequenced in a study of blood T cell repertoires in COVID-19. The wider study: COVID-19 samples from acute and convalescent phases originated in the United States, Italy and Spain. T cells, B-cell-depleted T cells, or PBMCs supplied cDNA or gDNA.

The V gene's germline CDR1 is PRHDT and CDR2 FYEKMQ (reference sequence). CDR3 length equals 18 residues. V lost 2 bases and J 4 bases, leaving 21 bases between the germline ends. Two consecutive negative NP/OP PCR tests, clearance, or resolved symptoms defined Cohort 3 recovery. Clones were read by immunoSEQ multiplex PCR, and TCRdb kept only the in-frame ones, dropping some. Among about 330,000 clones, approximately 88% were seen once, and the ten largest hold less than 6.5%. Material for sequencing was PBMCs or T cells enriched from blood (not recorded which). J is TRBJ2-1 and V is TRBV13; tentative D call: TRBD2 (7 bases). The receptor's source is a man younger than 40 who had recovered from COVID-19. Here the CDR3 DNA reads TGTGCCAGCAGCTTACGGTCGAACCAGGGGAGGGTTTACAATGAGCAGTTCTTC. Protein sequence: CASSLRSNQGRVYNEQFF.